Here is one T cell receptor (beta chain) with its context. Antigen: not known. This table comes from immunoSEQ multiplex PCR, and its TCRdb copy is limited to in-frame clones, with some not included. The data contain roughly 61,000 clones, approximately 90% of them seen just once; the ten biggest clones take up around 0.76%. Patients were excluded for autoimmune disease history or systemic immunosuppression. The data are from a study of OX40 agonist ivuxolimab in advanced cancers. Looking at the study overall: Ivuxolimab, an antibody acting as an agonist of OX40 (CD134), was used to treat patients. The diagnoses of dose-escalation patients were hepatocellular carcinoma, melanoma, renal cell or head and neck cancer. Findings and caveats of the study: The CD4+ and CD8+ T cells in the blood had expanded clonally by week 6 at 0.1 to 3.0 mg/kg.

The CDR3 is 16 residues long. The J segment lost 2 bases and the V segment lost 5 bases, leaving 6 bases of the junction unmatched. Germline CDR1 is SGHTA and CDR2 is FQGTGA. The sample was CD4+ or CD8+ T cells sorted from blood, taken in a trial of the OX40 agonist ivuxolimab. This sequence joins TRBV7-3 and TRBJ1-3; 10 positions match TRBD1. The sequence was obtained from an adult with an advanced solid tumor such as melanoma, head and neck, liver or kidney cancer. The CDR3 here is CASSKGQGSAGNTIYF. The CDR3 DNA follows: TGTGCCAGCAGCAAGGGACAGGGGTCAGCTGGAAACACCATATATTTT.